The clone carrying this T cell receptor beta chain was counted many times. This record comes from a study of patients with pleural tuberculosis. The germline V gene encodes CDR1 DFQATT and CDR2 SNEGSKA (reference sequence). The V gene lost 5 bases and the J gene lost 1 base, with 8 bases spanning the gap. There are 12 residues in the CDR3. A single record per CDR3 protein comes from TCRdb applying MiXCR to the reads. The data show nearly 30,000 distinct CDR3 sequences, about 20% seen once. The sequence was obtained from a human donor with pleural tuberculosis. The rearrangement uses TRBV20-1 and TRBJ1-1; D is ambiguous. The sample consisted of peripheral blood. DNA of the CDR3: TGCAGTGCTCGAACCGGGAACACTGAAGCTTTCTTT. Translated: CSARTGNTEAFF.